This TCR beta chain was captured by sequencing in a study of blood T cell repertoires in COVID-19. On the study more broadly: Acute and convalescent COVID-19 specimens originated in the United States, Italy and Spain. PBMCs, B-cell-depleted T cells, or T cells were the source of the cDNA or gDNA that made up the material.

The germline CDR1 and CDR2 sequences are PRHDT and FYEKMQ (reference sequence). Trimming pared 3 bases from V and 3 bases from J, leaving 9 bases between. The CDR3 has 14 amino acids. Original methodology: The assay estimated nucleated cells by amplifying reference gene primers. Only in-frame clones appear in the TCRdb table, and some are missing; sequencing was by immunoSEQ multiplex PCR. That table is the source of V, J and clone size, and D and trimming were worked out from the DNA. The repertoire holds around 100,000 clones, with roughly 92% as singletons. Specimen: peripheral blood. The chain uses TRBV13 and TRBJ1-5; a possible D gene is TRBD1 (6 bases). This sequence was found in a man in his 70s with acute or convalescent COVID-19. CDR3 sequence (DNA): TGTGCCAGCAGCTTGACAGGAATCAATCAGCCCCAGCATTTT. Translation gives CASSLTGINQPQHF.